This T cell receptor beta chain was documented in a study of blood T cell repertoires in COVID-19. Sequenced by immunoSEQ multiplex PCR; TCRdb stores in-frame clones only, minus some. This repertoire shows about 100,000 clones, around 87% found once; its top ten account for more than 14%. Germline CDR1 and CDR2: MNHEY and SVGAGI. Trimming took 4 bases from V and 0 from J; bases not matched to a gene: 5. The CDR3 length is 16 residues. The chain combines TRBV6-5 with TRBJ1-4; 7 bases are shared with TRBD1. This TCR was sampled from a man in his forties or fifties with acute or convalescent COVID-19. Sequenced input: peripheral blood. The CDR3 region is CASSLHRGATNEKLFF. The CDR3 region has the DNA TGTGCCAGCAGTTTACACAGGGGTGCAACTAATGAAAAACTGTTTTTT.